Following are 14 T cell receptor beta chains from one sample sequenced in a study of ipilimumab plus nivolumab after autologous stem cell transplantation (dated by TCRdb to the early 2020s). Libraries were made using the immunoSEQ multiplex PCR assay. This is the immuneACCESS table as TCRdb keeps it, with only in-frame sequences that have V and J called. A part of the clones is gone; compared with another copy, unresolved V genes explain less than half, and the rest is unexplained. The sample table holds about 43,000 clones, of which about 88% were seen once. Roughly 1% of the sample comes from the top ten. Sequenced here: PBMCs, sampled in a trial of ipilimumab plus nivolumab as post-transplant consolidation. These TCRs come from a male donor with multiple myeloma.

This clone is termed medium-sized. The chain's CDR3 is CASSVRDRLYEQYF. For the CDR3, the DNA is TGTGCCAGCAGTGTGAGGGACAGGCTCTACGAGCAGTACTTC. The chain joins TRBV6-5 to TRBJ2-7; 8 bases line up with TRBD1. CDR3 length: 14 amino acids. The V gene's germline CDR1 is MNHEY and CDR2 SVGAGI. V lost 5 bases, J lost 3 bases, and 6 bases stayed unmatched.

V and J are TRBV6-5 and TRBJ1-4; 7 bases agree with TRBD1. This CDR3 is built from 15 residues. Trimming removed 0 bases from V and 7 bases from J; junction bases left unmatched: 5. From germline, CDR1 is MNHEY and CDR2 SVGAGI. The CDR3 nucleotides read TGTGCCAGCAGTTACTCGAAGGGGGCGGGTGAAAAACTGTTTTTT. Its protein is CASSYSKGAGEKLFF.

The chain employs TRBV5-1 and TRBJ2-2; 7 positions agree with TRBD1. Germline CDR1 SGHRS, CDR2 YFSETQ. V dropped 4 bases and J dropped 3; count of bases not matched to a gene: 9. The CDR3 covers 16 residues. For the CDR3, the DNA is TGCGCCAGCAGCATCGACTTTGGACAGGACACCGGGGAGCTGTTTTTT. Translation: CASSIDFGQDTGELFF.

CDR3 nucleotide sequence: TGTGCCAGCACCGGCGACCGTGAAAAACTGTTTTTT. It is translated as CASTGDREKLFF. The rearrangement links TRBV9 to TRBJ1-4; D ambiguous. Germline V gene data show CDR1 as SGDLS and CDR2 as YYNGEE. The CDR3 length is 12 residues. V lost 6 bases, J lost 7 bases, and 10 bases lay in between. The complete variable domain, with remaining parts taken from reference TRBV9 and TRBJ1-4, reads DSGVTQTPKHLITATGQRVTLRCSPRSGDLSVYWYQQSLDQGLQFLIQYYNGEERAKGNILERFSAQQFPDLHSELNLSSLELGDSALYFCASTGDREKLFFGSGTQLSVL.

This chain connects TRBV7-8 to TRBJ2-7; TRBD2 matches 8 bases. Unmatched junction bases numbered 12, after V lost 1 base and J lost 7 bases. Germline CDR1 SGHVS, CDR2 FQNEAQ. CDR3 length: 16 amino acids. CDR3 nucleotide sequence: TGTGCCAGCAGCTTAGTGTCGGGCGGGGGGCCTAGAGAGCAGTACTTC. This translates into CASSLVSGGGPREQYF.

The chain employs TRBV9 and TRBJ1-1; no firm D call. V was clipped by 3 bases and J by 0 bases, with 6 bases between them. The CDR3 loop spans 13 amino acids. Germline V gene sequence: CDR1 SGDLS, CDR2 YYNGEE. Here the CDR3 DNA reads TGTGCCAGCAGCGCACTAATGAACACTGAAGCTTTCTTT. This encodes CASSALMNTEAFF.

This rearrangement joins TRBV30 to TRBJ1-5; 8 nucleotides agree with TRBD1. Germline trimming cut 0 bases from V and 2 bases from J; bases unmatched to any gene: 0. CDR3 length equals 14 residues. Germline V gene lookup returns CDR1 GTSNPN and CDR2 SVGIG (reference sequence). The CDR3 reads CAWSVTGGNQPQHF. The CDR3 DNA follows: TGTGCCTGGAGTGTGACAGGGGGCAATCAGCCCCAGCATTTT. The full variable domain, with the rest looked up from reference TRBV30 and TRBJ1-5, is SQTIHQWPATLVQPVGSPLSLECTVEGTSNPNLYWYRQAAGRGLQLLFYSVGIGQISSEVPQNLSASRPQDRQFILSSKKLLLSDSGFYLCAWSVTGGNQPQHFGDGTRLSIL.

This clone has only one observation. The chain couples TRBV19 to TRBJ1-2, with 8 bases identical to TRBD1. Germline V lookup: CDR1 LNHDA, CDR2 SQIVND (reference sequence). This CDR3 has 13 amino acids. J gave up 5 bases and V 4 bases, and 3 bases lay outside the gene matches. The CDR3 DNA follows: TGTGCCAGTAGTACAGGGGGCGTTTATGGCTACACCTTC. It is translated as CASSTGGVYGYTF.

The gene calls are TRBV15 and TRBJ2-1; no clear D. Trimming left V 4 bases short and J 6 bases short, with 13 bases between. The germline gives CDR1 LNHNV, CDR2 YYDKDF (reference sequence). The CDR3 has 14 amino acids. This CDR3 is CATSTSSWGNEQFF. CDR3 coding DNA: TGTGCCACCAGCACCAGTAGCTGGGGCAATGAGCAGTTCTTC.

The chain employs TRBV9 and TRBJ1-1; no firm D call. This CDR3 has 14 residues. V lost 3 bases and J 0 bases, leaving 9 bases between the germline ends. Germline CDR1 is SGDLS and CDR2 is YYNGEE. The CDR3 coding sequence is TGTGCCAGCAGCGACGGACGGCTGAACACTGAAGCTTTCTTT. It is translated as CASSDGRLNTEAFF.

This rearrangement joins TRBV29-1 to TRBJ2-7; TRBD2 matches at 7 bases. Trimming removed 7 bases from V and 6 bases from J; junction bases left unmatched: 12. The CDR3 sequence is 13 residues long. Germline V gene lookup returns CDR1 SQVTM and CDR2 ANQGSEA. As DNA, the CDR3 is TGCAGCGCCTTAACCAGCGGGGCGTCCGAGCAGTACTTC. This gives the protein CSALTSGASEQYF.

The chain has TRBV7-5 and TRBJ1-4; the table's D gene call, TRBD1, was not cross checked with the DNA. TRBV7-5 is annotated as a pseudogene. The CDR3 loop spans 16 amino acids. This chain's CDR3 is CARSLDAGQGCEKLFF. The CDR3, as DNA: TGTGCCAGAAGCTTAGATGCGGGACAGGGGTGTGAAAAACTGTTTTTT.

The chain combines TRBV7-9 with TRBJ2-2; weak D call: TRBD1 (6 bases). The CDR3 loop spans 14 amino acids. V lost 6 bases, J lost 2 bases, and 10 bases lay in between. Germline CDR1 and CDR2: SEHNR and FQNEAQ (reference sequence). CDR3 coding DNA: TGTGCCAGCAGACAGGGCCAAAACACCGGGGAGCTGTTTTTT. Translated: CASRQGQNTGELFF.

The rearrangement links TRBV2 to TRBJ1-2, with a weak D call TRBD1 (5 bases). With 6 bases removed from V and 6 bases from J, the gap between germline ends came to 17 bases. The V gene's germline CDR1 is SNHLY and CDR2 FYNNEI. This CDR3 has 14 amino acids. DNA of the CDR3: TGTGCCAGCAGGAAAGACGGGGGGGGTAATGGCTACACCTTC. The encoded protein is CASRKDGGGNGYTF.